This T cell receptor beta chain was captured in a study of T cell responses to AZD1222 COVID-19 vaccine. Study-wide results and caveats: Unmutated variant regions are reportedly targeted by nearly half of spike-specific TCRs. White British donors predominated, females outnumbered males, and clonal diversity was possibly underestimated. At baseline, just 6 or 7 AZD1222 recipients tested seropositive. After the peak T cell response, and only then, were repertoires sampled.

TCRdb's table, derived via immunoSEQ multiplex PCR, lists solely in-frame clones and lacks some. The data contain under 150,000 clones, around 93% of them singletons. Looked up from germline, CDR1 is LNHNV and CDR2 is YYDKDF (reference sequence). The CDR3 length is 18 residues. After removal of 2 bases from V and 3 bases from J, the junction contained 12 bases not matched to a gene. Comment on this clone: As yet, its antigen is unknown.

The receptor's source is an adult in good health. Sequencing used peripheral blood, obtained on day 0 of AZD1222 vaccination. The rearrangement links TRBV15 to TRBJ1-1, with 10 bases matching TRBD1. CDR3 DNA sequence: TGTGCCACCAGCAGAAGACGGGACAGGGGTCTTGGGTACACTGAAGCTTTCTTT. Translated: CATSRRRDRGLGYTEAFF.